These T cell receptor beta chains were read from a single sample in a study of blood T cells in healthy people across ages. TCRdb itself ran the 5' RACE reads through MiXCR, one entry per CDR3 protein. This sample has some 800,000 distinct CDR3 sequences; more than 20% occur once, and the top ten carry 3% to 4%. These data were likewise used in another study, on T cells of mothers and their children.

The sample was blood. These TCRs come from a boy younger than 18 in good health. The CDR3 runs from the conserved cysteine through the conserved F or W. Fields, in order: V gene, D gene, CDR3 length, clone size, J gene, CDR3 DNA, CDR3 protein. D genes are given only for firm matches. Rows may omit the clone size; those that give it use once, few, many or a size class.

>TRBV7-2|-|14|-|TRBJ1-2
TGTGCCAGCAGCTTAGACGGCGGGGCCTATGGCTACACCTTC
CASSLDGGAYGYTF
>TRBV29-1|TRBD2|13|-|TRBJ2-1
TGCAGCGTTGGGCGGGAGAGGTATAATGAGCAGTTCTTC
CSVGRERYNEQFF
>TRBV10-2|TRBD1|16|-|TRBJ2-2
TGCGCCAGCGGGAACACCCGGGACAGGGGTACCGGGGAGCTGTTTTTT
CASGNTRDRGTGELFF
>TRBV3-1|-|14|few|TRBJ2-7
TGTGCCAGCAGGGGAGCACGGAATACCTACGAGCAGTACTTC
CASRGARNTYEQYF
>TRBV29-1|TRBD1|14|few|TRBJ2-5
TGCAGCGTTGATCTGGGACAGGGGGCGAGGGAGCAGTACTTC
CSVDLGQGAREQYF
>TRBV9|-|13|few|TRBJ2-5
TGTGCCAGCAGCTCAGACACGCAGGGGACCCAGTACTTC
CASSSDTQGTQYF
>TRBV5-1|-|14|few|TRBJ2-5
TGCGCCAGCAGCTTCTACAGGGCGTCGGAGACCCAGTACTTC
CASSFYRASETQYF
>TRBV20-1|-|13|-|TRBJ1-1
TGCAGTGCGAATGAGGTGGGGGACACTGAAGCTTTCTTT
CSANEVGDTEAFF
>TRBV20-1|-|14|few|TRBJ2-5
TGCAGTGCTAGAGCACCGGACGAGGGGGAGACCCAGTACTTC
CSARAPDEGETQYF
>TRBV9|TRBD1|16|-|TRBJ1-1
TGTGCCAGCAGCGACCGGACAGGTTTAATGAACACTGAAGCTTTCTTT
CASSDRTGLMNTEAFF
>TRBV20-1|TRBD2|14|-|TRBJ2-7
TGCAGTGCTCCCGCCCTAGCGGGACCCTACGAGCAGTACTTC
CSAPALAGPYEQYF
>TRBV5-6|TRBD1|14|few|TRBJ2-4
TGTGCCAGCAGCTGGGGGACAGGGAAAAACATTCAGTACTTC
CASSWGTGKNIQYF
>TRBV7-2|-|14|-|TRBJ2-7
TGTGCCAGCAGCTTTAAGGATAGCTCCTACGAGCAGTACTTC
CASSFKDSSYEQYF
>TRBV24-1|-|14|-|TRBJ1-2
TGTGCCACCAGTGACCCTCAGGGAGACTATGGCTACACCTTC
CATSDPQGDYGYTF
>TRBV3-1|TRBD1|15|few|TRBJ2-1
TGTGCCAGCAGCCCTACGGACAGGGACGCGAATGAGCAGTTCTTC
CASSPTDRDANEQFF
>TRBV29-1|-|13|few|TRBJ2-7
TGCAGCGTTGAGACCCCAGGGACCTACGAGCAGTACTTC
CSVETPGTYEQYF
>TRBV7-9|-|15|-|TRBJ1-1
TGTGCCAGCAGACTTCCGGGACGGACGAACACTGAAGCTTTCTTT
CASRLPGRTNTEAFF
>TRBV9|-|15|few|TRBJ2-5
TGTGCCAGCAGCGTGTCCAGGGGAGGAACAGAGACCCAGTACTTC
CASSVSRGGTETQYF
>TRBV21-1|-|15|-|TRBJ2-5
TGTGCCAGCAGCAAAAGGCCCCAGGGGGAAGAGACCCAGTACTTC
CASSKRPQGEETQYF
>TRBV7-9|-|17|few|TRBJ2-7
TGTGCCAGCAGCTTAGCGCATTCAGGGGAAATAGCTTACGAGCAGTACTTC
CASSLAHSGEIAYEQYF
>TRBV10-3|-|14|-|TRBJ1-4
TGTGCCATAGCAGGCGAGTTAAGGAATGAAAAACTGTTTTTT
CAIAGELRNEKLFF
>TRBV30|-|16|few|TRBJ2-3
TGTGCCTGGAGTGTACGGGGTGGCCAGGCTGGAGATACGCAGTATTTT
CAWSVRGGQAGDTQYF
>TRBV7-9|-|11|-|TRBJ1-2
TGTGCCAGCAGCTACCAGGGTTTTGGAACCTTC
CASSYQGFGTF
>TRBV4-2|-|15|-|TRBJ1-4
TGTGCCAGCAGCCAAGATTATGGACGGAATGAAAAACTGTTTTTT
CASSQDYGRNEKLFF
>TRBV18|TRBD1|15|-|TRBJ2-2
TGTACCAGCTCACCAGAGACAGGGTGGACCGGGGAGCTGTTTTTT
CTSSPETGWTGELFF